The 6 T cell receptor beta chains listed next were all sequenced from one sample in a study of shared clonotypes between healthy human individuals. Here immunoSEQ multiplex PCR was the method, and the copy in TCRdb shows in-frame clones only, minus some. The sample contains under 2,000,000 clones, about 95% of which appear only once. Selected positively for CCR7 and CD45RO-negative, naive CD8 cells excluded terminally differentiated effector memory CD45RA+ cells. The specimen was naive CD8+ T cells sorted from blood. The receptor source for this set is a young man in good health.

J is TRBJ1-1 and V is TRBV5-4; weak D call: TRBD1 (5 bases). Per germline, CDR1 SGHNT and CDR2 YYREEE (reference sequence). The length of the CDR3 is 15 residues. The V gene lost 3 bases and the J gene lost 1 base, with 13 bases spanning the gap. CDR3: CASSYDSGSNTEAFF. DNA of the CDR3: TGTGCCAGCAGCTACGACAGTGGGTCGAACACTGAAGCTTTCTTT.

V and J are TRBV19 and TRBJ1-2; a weak D match, TRBD1 (6 bases). Germline lookup yields CDR1 LNHDA and CDR2 SQIVND (reference sequence). Trimming took 5 bases from V and 0 from J, leaving 16 bases between them. This CDR3 has 16 amino acids. CDR3 DNA: TGTGCCAGTAGTCCGGGACATCCGCCATCTAACTATGGCTACACCTTC. Its translation is CASSPGHPPSNYGYTF. The whole variable domain, filled in from reference TRBV19 and TRBJ1-2, reads DGGITQSPKYLFRKEGQNVTLSCEQNLNHDAMYWYRQDPGQGLRLIYYSQIVNDFQKGDIAEGYSVSREKKESFPLTVTSAQKNPTAFYLCASSPGHPPSNYGYTFGSGTRLTVV.

The CDR3: CASSLASGTHEQYF. Written as DNA, the CDR3 is TGTGCCAGCAGTTTAGCTAGCGGGACCCACGAGCAGTACTTC. J is TRBJ2-7 and V is TRBV27; 9 nucleotides match TRBD2. The CDR3 sequence is 14 residues long. Germline loops: CDR1 MNHEY, CDR2 SMNVEV (reference sequence). V lost 2 bases, J lost 5 bases, and 4 bases stayed unmatched.

The rearrangement joins TRBV6-5 to TRBJ2-7; 10 positions match TRBD1. This CDR3 is built from 13 residues. The junction had 8 bases not matched to a gene; V was cut back by 6 bases and J by 9 bases. The germline CDR1 and CDR2 sequences are MNHEY and SVGAGI. The CDR3 DNA follows: TGTGCCAGCAGCAACGACGACAGGGGGCGGCAGTACTTC. This gives the protein CASSNDDRGRQYF.

Details on this clone: Other nucleotide sequences in the sample specify the same CDR3. The V call is TRBV27, the J call TRBJ1-3; maybe TRBD1 (5 bases). In germline, CDR1 is MNHEY, CDR2 SMNVEV (reference sequence). CDR3 length: 15 residues. V was pared by 5 bases and J by 0 bases, with 11 bases between. The CDR3 sequence is CASSLTAASGNTIYF. Written as DNA, the CDR3 is TGTGCCAGCAGTCTGACAGCTGCCTCTGGAAACACCATATATTTT.

The chain employs TRBV15 and TRBJ1-2; a weak D match, TRBD1 (5 bases). V was clipped by 9 bases and J by 6 bases, with 20 bases between them. The CDR3 is made up of 14 amino acids. Per germline, CDR1 LNHNV and CDR2 YYDKDF (reference sequence). In DNA, the CDR3 is TGTGCCACGGATACGGGGCTGGATGAAAATGGCTACACCTTC. Translating it yields CATDTGLDENGYTF.